This T cell receptor beta chain was obtained from a study of identical twins. Looked up from germline, CDR1 is SGHVS and CDR2 is FQNEAQ. The length of the CDR3 is 16 residues. V was clipped by 1 base and J by 3 bases, with 12 bases between them. Via MiXCR, TCRdb re-called the 5' RACE reads, giving one row per CDR3 protein. The sample contains some 500,000 distinct CDR3 sequences, about 13% of which appear only once. These data were also filed under a second study, of yellow fever vaccine responses in identical twins.

The sequence derives from a woman younger than 30 in good health. The genes are TRBV7-8 and TRBJ2-2; no clear D gene. What was sequenced was CD4+ T cells sorted from blood. The CDR3 reads CASSLGSILYTGELFF. The CDR3 bases are TGTGCCAGCAGCTTAGGGAGTATCCTCTACACCGGGGAGCTGTTTTTT.